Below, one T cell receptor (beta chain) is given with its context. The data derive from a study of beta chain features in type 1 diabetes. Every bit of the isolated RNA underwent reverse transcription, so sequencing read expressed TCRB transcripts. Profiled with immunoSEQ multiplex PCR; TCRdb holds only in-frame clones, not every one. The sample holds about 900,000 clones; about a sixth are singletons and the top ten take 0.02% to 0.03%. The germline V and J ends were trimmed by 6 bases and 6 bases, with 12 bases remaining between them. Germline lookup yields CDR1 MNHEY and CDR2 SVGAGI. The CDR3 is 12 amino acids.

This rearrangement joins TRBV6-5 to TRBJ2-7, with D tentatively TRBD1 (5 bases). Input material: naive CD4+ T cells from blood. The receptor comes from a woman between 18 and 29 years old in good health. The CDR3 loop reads CASSKTVGEQYF. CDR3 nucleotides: TGTGCCAGCAGCAAGACAGTTGGCGAGCAGTACTTC.